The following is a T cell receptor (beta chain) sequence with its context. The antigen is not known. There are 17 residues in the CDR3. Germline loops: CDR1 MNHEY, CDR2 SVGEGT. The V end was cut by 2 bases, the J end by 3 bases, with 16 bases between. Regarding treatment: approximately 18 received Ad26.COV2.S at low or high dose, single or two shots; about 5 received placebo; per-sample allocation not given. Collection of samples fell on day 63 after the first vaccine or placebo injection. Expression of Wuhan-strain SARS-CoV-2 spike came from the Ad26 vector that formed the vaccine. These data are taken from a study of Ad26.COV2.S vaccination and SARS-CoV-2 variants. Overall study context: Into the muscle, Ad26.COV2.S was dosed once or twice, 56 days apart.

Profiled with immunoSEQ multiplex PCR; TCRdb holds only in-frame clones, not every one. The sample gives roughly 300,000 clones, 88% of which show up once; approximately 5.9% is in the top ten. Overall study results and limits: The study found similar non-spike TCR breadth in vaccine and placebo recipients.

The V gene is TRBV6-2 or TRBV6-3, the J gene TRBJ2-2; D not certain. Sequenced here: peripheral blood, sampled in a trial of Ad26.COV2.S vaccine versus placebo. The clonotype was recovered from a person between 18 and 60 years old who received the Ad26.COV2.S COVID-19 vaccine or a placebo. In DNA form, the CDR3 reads TGTGCCAGCAGTTACGCGCCGGGTAGCCTGCACACCGGGGAGCTGTTTTTT. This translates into CASSYAPGSLHTGELFF.